This passage covers 16 T cell receptor beta chains from one sample sequenced in a study of cytomegalovirus exposure and HLA in healthy donors. In the PCR, 60 Vbeta and 13 Jbeta primers were used. The table came from immunoSEQ multiplex PCR; TCRdb's copy has only in-frame clones and leaves some out. The table shows some 84,000 clones, with around four fifths occurring only once. Sequencing was done on a sample of PBMCs. The receptor source for this set is a male donor in good health and CMV-seropositive.

This chain connects TRBV15 to TRBJ2-7; 7 positions agree with TRBD2. CDR3 length equals 14 residues. CDR1 is LNHNV, CDR2 YYDKDF, per germline (reference sequence). V lost 4 bases and J lost 7; bases outside the gene matches: 10. CDR3 region: CATSIEGGPSEQYF. The CDR3, as DNA: TGTGCCACCAGCATCGAGGGAGGGCCGAGTGAGCAGTACTTC.

The rearrangement uses TRBV5-4 and TRBJ2-7; TRBD2 matches 8 bases. After removal of 3 bases from V and 3 bases from J, the junction contained 8 bases not matched to a gene. The CDR3 consists of 15 residues. Looked up from germline, CDR1 is SGHNT and CDR2 is YYREEE (reference sequence). CDR3 DNA sequence: TGTGCCAGCAGCTCCTATAAGCGGGGGAGCTACGAGCAGTACTTC. This sequence encodes CASSSYKRGSYEQYF.

Note on this clone: Other DNA sequences of this sample code for an identical CDR3. CDR3 coding DNA: TGTGCCAGCAGCTTAGATAGGGGGGGCTACACCTTC. The encoded protein is CASSLDRGGYTF. The chain recombines TRBV7-2 with TRBJ1-2; possibly TRBD1 for D (6 bases). This CDR3 is 12 amino acids long. The V gene's germline CDR1 is SGHTA and CDR2 FQGNSA. V lost 1 base and J lost 8, with 8 bases in between.

This sequence joins TRBV5-1 and TRBJ1-5; 7 bases line up with TRBD1. Trimming at V came to 0 bases and at J to 6 bases, leaving 3 bases not matched to a gene. This CDR3 contains 14 residues. Germline CDR1 is SGHRS and CDR2 is YFSETQ. The chain's CDR3 is CASSLEGAAQPQHF. The CDR3 DNA follows: TGCGCCAGCAGCTTGGAGGGGGCGGCTCAGCCCCAGCATTTT.

The V and J genes are TRBV30 and TRBJ1-2; D is possibly TRBD1 (5 bases). Trimming removed 7 bases at V and 7 bases at J, with 19 bases between. The CDR3 consists of 13 residues. Looked up from germline, CDR1 is GTSNPN and CDR2 is SVGIG (reference sequence). The CDR3: CASTRTRGFGYTF. The CDR3 nucleotides are TGTGCCTCAACCAGGACGCGGGGCTTTGGCTACACCTTC.

The CDR3 is CATHQGTPYNEQFF. Here the CDR3 DNA reads TGCGCCACCCATCAGGGGACCCCATACAATGAGCAGTTCTTC. The V and J genes are TRBV5-1 and TRBJ2-1; perhaps TRBD1 as D (6 bases). The V and J ends lost 9 bases and 4 bases respectively, with 17 bases between them. The CDR3 consists of 14 residues. CDR1 and CDR2 from the germline V gene are SGHRS and YFSETQ.

This clone was recorded once. At one end, the junction sequence differs from germline, possibly due to a read error. The chain couples TRBV7-9 to TRBJ2-1, with TRBD2 matching 8 bases. This CDR3 region has 13 residues. Germline CDR1 is SEHNR and CDR2 is FQNEAQ (reference sequence). CDR3 region: CARSLGTSNEQFF. The CDR3, as DNA: TGTGCCCGCAGCTTAGGGACTAGTAATGAGCAGTTCTTC.

This clone came up once. The chain is built from TRBV10-3 and TRBJ2-1; 11 positions agree with TRBD2. V shed 0 bases and J 10 bases; nucleotides not matched to a gene: 2. CDR3 length: 14 amino acids. CDR1 and CDR2 (germline): ENHRY, SYGVKD. CDR3 nucleotides: TGTGCCATCAGTGAGTCCGGGACTAGCGGAGAGCAGTTCTTC. Translating gives CAISESGTSGEQFF.

The V call is TRBV4-1, the J call TRBJ2-3; 10 positions agree with TRBD2. CDR3 size: 16 residues. The junction had 2 bases not matched to a gene; V was cut back by 2 bases and J by 0 bases. Germline V gives CDR1 MGHRA, CDR2 YSYEKL. CDR3: CASSQLAGVSTDTQYF. Written as DNA, the CDR3 is TGCGCCAGCAGCCAACTAGCGGGAGTGAGCACAGATACGCAGTATTTT.

The chain carries TRBV9 and TRBJ1-2, with D maybe TRBD1 (6 bases). Germline lookup yields CDR1 SGDLS and CDR2 YYNGEE. V was shortened by 3 bases and J by 3 bases, with 15 bases between the two germline ends. The length of the CDR3 is 15 residues. The DNA for the CDR3 is TGTGCCAGCAGCGAAGCGAGGGGGGGTGACTATGGCTACACCTTC. Protein product: CASSEARGGDYGYTF.

This clone was seen once. The CDR3 bases are TGTGCCAGCAGCCCCGGGACAGGGTGGACAGATACGCAGTATTTT. It codes for CASSPGTGWTDTQYF. This sequence joins TRBV7-6 and TRBJ2-3; TRBD1 aligns across 9 bases. Germline V CDR1 and CDR2: SGHVS, FNYEAQ. The CDR3 length is 15 residues. V shed 5 bases, J shed 3 bases, and the junction held 6 bases outside the gene matches.

The V gene is TRBV9, the J gene TRBJ2-4; the match to TRBD2 covers 7 bases. Trimming took 4 bases from V and 9 from J; bases not matched to a gene: 10. This CDR3 contains 14 residues. Germline CDR1 SGDLS, CDR2 YYNGEE. The CDR3 is CASSPLRGSSIQYF. The CDR3 DNA follows: TGTGCCAGCAGCCCATTGCGGGGGTCGAGCATTCAGTACTTC. The full variable domain, with the rest looked up from reference TRBV9 and TRBJ2-4, is DSGVTQTPKHLITATGQRVTLRCSPRSGDLSVYWYQQSLDQGLQFLIQYYNGEERAKGNILERFSAQQFPDLHSELNLSSLELGDSALYFCASSPLRGSSIQYFGAGTRLSVL.

The gene calls are TRBV5-1 and TRBJ2-3; 14 positions match TRBD2. Germline V gene sequence: CDR1 SGHRS, CDR2 YFSETQ. The junction had 8 bases not matched to a gene; V was cut back by 3 bases and J by 2 bases. The CDR3 totals 18 residues. This CDR3 reads CASSSGLAGGPTTDTQYF. In DNA, the CDR3 is TGCGCCAGCAGCTCAGGACTAGCGGGAGGACCTACCACAGATACGCAGTATTTT.

The chain combines TRBV2 with TRBJ2-1; D may be TRBD2 (6 bases). This CDR3 region has 14 residues. Germline CDR1 and CDR2: SNHLY and FYNNEI. Trimming left V 6 bases short and J 2 bases short, with 11 bases between. DNA of the CDR3: TGTGCCAGCAGAGACGGGAGCCCCTACAATGAGCAGTTCTTC. This encodes CASRDGSPYNEQFF.

The rearrangement links TRBV5-1 to TRBJ2-4; 10 nucleotides align to TRBD2. There are 17 residues in the CDR3. The germline CDR1 and CDR2 sequences are SGHRS and YFSETQ. The V and J ends lost 4 bases and 6 bases, in that order; junction bases with no gene match: 13. In nucleotides, the CDR3 is TGCGCCAGCAGCCCGCTAGCGGGAGTGAACTTTCTAAACATTCAGTACTTC. This codes for CASSPLAGVNFLNIQYF.

This rearrangement joins TRBV27 to TRBJ1-2, with a weak D call TRBD1 (6 bases). V lost 5 bases to trimming and J lost 4 bases, with 14 bases between them. Germline lookup yields CDR1 MNHEY and CDR2 SMNVEV (reference sequence). The CDR3 has 14 residues. The CDR3 DNA sequence: TGTGCCAGCAGTACGAACAGGGTCTCCTATGGCTACACCTTC. Protein sequence: CASSTNRVSYGYTF.